The sequence of this T cell receptor beta chain was determined in a study of CD8+ T cells in alopecia areata. Treatment described: oral pan-JAK inhibitor, 5-10 mg twice daily. Germline CDR1 is MNHEY and CDR2 is SMNVEV (reference sequence). The CDR3 sequence is 13 residues long. V was trimmed by 2 bases and J by 5 bases, leaving 10 bases between them. cDNA prepared by RNA extraction and subsequent reverse transcription served as the template for sequencing. Measured with immunoSEQ multiplex PCR; TCRdb has only the in-frame clones, and not every one. The sample has approximately 45,000 clones; approximately 65% are singletons.

This TCR was recovered from a human donor with alopecia areata. The sample in question was CD8+ T cells sorted from blood, obtained at week 4, from a patient treated with tofacitinib. This sequence joins TRBV27 and TRBJ2-7; TRBD2 might be the D (6 bases). The CDR3 spells CASSLSSGDEQYF. CDR3 in DNA: TGTGCCAGCAGTTTAAGTAGCGGCGACGAGCAGTACTTC.